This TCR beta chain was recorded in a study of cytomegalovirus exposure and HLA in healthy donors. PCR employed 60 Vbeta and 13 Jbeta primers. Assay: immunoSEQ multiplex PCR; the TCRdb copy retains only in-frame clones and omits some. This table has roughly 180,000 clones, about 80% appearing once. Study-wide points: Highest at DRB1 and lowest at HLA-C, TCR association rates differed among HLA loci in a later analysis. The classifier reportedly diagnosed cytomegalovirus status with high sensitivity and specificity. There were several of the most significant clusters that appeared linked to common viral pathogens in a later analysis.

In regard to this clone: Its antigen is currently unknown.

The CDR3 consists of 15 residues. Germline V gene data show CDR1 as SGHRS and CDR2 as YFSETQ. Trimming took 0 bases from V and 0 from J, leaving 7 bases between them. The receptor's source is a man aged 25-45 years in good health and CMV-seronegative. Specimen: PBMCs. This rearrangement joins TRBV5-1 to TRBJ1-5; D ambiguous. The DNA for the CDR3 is TGCGCCAGCAGCTTGGACCGGGGTAGCAATCAGCCCCAGCATTTT. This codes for CASSLDRGSNQPQHF.